The TCR beta chain described here comes from a study of blood T cell repertoires in COVID-19. Study-level information: COVID-19 samples collected from the United States, Italy and Spain covered acute and convalescent phases.

J gave up 7 bases and V 8 bases, and 12 bases lay outside the gene matches. Per the germline V gene, CDR1 is LNHDA and CDR2 is SQIVND (reference sequence). This CDR3 is 14 amino acids long. Sequencing used immunoSEQ multiplex PCR; TCRdb keeps in-frame clones, though not all of them. The sample carries around 250,000 clones, 86% recorded once. Seattle participants joined during active infection and were tracked over time. The specimen was peripheral blood. This chain links TRBV19 with TRBJ2-5; 8 bases line up with TRBD1. This receptor was identified in a woman over 75 with COVID-19, enrolled during active disease. CDR3 nucleotides: TGTGCCAGTTCAGCGACAGGGGACAGAAGGACCCAGTACTTC. It translates to CASSATGDRRTQYF.